These T cell receptor beta chains were read from a single sample in a study of cytomegalovirus exposure and HLA in healthy donors. Assay: immunoSEQ multiplex PCR; the TCRdb copy retains only in-frame clones and omits some. The data hold tens of thousands of clones, with roughly 84% observed a single time. Sequencing used PBMCs. These receptors were taken from a woman aged 18-30 years in good health and CMV-seropositive. Both conserved end residues are part of each CDR3. Each record gives: J gene, V gene, clone size, D gene, CDR3 protein, CDR3 DNA. D genes are given only for firm matches. Clone size is not always given. Where it is, it says once, few, many or a class for expanded clones.

>TRBJ2-1|TRBV18|-|-
CASSLLDSQYNEQFF
TGTGCCAGCTCACTCCTGGACAGCCAGTACAATGAGCAGTTCTTC
>TRBJ2-3|TRBV5-4|-|TRBD2
CASSLSGGTDTQYF
TGTGCCAGCAGTTTAAGCGGGGGCACAGATACGCAGTATTTT
>TRBJ2-7|TRBV30|-|-
CAWSEQGGQDEQYF
TGTGCCTGGAGTGAACAGGGAGGACAGGACGAGCAGTACTTC
>TRBJ1-2|TRBV27|-|-
CASTSTTGDNYGYTF
TGTGCCAGCACGTCCACGACAGGAGACAACTATGGCTACACCTTC
>TRBJ2-1|TRBV5-1|-|TRBD2
CASSLVVRGEYNEQFF
TGCGCCAGCAGCTTGGTTGTGCGGGGGGAATACAATGAGCAGTTCTTC
>TRBJ1-1|TRBV28|-|-
CASRIQGNTEAFF
TGTGCCAGCAGAATACAGGGGAACACTGAAGCTTTCTTT
>TRBJ2-7|TRBV27|-|-
CASFSVSYEQYF
TGTGCCAGCTTCTCTGTCTCCTACGAGCAGTACTTC
>TRBJ1-6|TRBV11-2|-|TRBD1
CASSFRGVGDNSPLHF
TGTGCCAGCAGCTTCAGGGGGGTGGGAGATAATTCACCCCTCCACTTT
>TRBJ2-1|TRBV6-4|-|TRBD2
CASSDASGGATEQFF
TGTGCCAGCAGTGATGCTAGCGGGGGGGCTACTGAGCAGTTCTTC
>TRBJ1-4|TRBV5-1|once|TRBD1
CASRQRQGINEKLFF
TGCGCCAGCAGACAAAGACAGGGTATTAATGAAAAACTGTTTTTT
>TRBJ2-5|TRBV6-5|-|TRBD2
CASTLMAGGLETQYF
TGTGCCAGCACCCTTATGGCGGGGGGGCTGGAGACCCAGTACTTC
>TRBJ2-1|TRBV2|-|-
CASSEAHSRVYNEQFF
TGTGCCAGCAGTGAAGCGCACTCCCGAGTCTACAATGAGCAGTTCTTC
>TRBJ2-2|TRBV7-9|-|TRBD2
CASRSSGGANTGELFF
TGTGCCAGCAGGTCTAGCGGGGGCGCGAACACCGGGGAGCTGTTTTTT
>TRBJ2-7|TRBV10-1|-|TRBD1
CASSKDREGYEQYF
TGCGCCAGCAGCAAAGACAGGGAAGGATACGAGCAGTACTTC
>TRBJ2-7|TRBV5-6|-|-
CASSLALAYEQYF
TGTGCCAGCAGCTTGGCTCTAGCCTACGAGCAGTACTTC
>TRBJ2-7|TRBV7-8|once|-
CASSLDMGREYF
TGTGCCAGCAGCTTAGATATGGGTCGGGAGTACTTC
>TRBJ2-7|TRBV4-3|-|-
CASSQDRGYEQYF
TGCGCCAGCAGCCAAGACAGGGGCTACGAGCAGTACTTC
>TRBJ2-3|TRBV4-1|once|TRBD2
CASSQVASGGQSTDTQYF
TGCGCCAGCAGCCAAGTGGCTAGCGGGGGGCAAAGCACAGATACGCAGTATTTT
>TRBJ1-6|TRBV6-5|few|-
CASSYRELSPLHF
TGTGCCAGCAGTTACCGTGAGCTTTCACCCCTCCACTTT
>TRBJ2-2|TRBV9|-|TRBD1
CASSALTGKNTGELFF
TGTGCCAGCAGCGCCCTGACAGGGAAGAACACCGGGGAGCTGTTTTTT
>TRBJ1-6|TRBV7-9|few|TRBD1
CASSPGGQGFSPLHF
TGTGCCAGCAGCCCCGGTGGACAGGGGTTCTCACCCCTCCACTTT
>TRBJ1-4|TRBV7-9|-|-
CASSLGTVNNEKLFF
TGTGCCAGCAGCTTAGGGACAGTTAATAATGAAAAACTGTTTTTT